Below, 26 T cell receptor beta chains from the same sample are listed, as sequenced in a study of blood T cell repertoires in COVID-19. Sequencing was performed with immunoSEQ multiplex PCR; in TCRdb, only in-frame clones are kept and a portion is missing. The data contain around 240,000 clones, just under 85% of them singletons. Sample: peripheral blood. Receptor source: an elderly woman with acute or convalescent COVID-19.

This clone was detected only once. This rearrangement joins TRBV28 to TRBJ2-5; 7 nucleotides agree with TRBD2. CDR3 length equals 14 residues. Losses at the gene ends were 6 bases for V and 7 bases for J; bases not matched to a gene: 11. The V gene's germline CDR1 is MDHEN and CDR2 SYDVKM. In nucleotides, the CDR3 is TGTGCCAGCAGCCATAGCGGGCCTGGAGGGACCCAGTACTTC. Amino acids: CASSHSGPGGTQYF. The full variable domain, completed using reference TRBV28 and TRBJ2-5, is DVKVTQSSRYLVKRTGEKVFLECVQDMDHENMFWYRQDPGLGLRLIYFSYDVKMKEKGDIPEGYSVSREKKERFSLILESASTNQTSMYLCASSHSGPGGTQYFGPGTRLLVL.

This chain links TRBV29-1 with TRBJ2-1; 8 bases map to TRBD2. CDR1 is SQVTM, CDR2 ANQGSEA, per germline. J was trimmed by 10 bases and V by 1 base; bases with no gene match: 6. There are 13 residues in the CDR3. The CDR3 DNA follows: TGCAGCGTTGAAGTTCTAGCGGGTGCGGAGCAGTTCTTC. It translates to CSVEVLAGAEQFF.

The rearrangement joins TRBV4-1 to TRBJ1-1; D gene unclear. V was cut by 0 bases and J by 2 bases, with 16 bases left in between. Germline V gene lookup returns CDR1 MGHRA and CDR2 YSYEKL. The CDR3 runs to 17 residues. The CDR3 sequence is CASSQDPYGSRNTEAFF. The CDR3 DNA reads TGCGCCAGCAGCCAAGATCCTTACGGGAGTCGTAACACTGAAGCTTTCTTT.

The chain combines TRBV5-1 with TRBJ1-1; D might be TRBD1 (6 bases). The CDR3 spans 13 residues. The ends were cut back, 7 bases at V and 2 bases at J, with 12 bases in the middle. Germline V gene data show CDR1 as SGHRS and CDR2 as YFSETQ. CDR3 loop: CASAKQGNTEAFF. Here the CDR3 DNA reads TGCGCCAGCGCAAAACAGGGAAACACTGAAGCTTTCTTT.

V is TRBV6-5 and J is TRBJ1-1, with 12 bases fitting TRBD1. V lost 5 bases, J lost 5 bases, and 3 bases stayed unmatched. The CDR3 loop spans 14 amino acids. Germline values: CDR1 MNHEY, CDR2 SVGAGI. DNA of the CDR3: TGTGCCAGCAGTCGGGACAGGGGGCGGACTGAAGCTTTCTTT. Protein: CASSRDRGRTEAFF.

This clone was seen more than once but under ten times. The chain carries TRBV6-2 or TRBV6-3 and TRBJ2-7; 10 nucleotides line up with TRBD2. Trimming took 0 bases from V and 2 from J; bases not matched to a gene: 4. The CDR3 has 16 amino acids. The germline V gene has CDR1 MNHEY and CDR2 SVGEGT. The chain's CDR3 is CASSYSFLAGAYEQYF. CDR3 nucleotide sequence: TGTGCCAGCAGTTACTCGTTTCTAGCGGGGGCCTACGAGCAGTACTTC.

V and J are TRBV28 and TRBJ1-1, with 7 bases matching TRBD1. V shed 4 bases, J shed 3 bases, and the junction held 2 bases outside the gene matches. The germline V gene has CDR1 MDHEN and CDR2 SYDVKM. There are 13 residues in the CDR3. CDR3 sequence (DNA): TGTGCCAGCAGTTGGAGGGGGCACACTGAAGCTTTCTTT. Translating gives CASSWRGHTEAFF.

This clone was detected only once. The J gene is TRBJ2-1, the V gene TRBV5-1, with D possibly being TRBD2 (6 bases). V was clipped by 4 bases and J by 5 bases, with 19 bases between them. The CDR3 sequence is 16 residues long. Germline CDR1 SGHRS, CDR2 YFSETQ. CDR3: CASSREGAGGNNEQFF. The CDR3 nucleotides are TGCGCCAGCAGCCGCGAGGGAGCGGGTGGAAACAATGAGCAGTTCTTC.

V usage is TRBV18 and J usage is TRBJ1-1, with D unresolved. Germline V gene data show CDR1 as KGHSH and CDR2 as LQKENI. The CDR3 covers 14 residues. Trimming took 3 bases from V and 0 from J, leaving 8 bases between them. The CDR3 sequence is CASSPQTLNTEAFF. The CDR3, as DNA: TGTGCCAGCTCACCGCAGACACTGAACACTGAAGCTTTCTTT. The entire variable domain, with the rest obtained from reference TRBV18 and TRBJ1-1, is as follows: NAGVMQNPRHLVRRRGQEARLRCSPMKGHSHVYWYRQLPEEGLKFMVYLQKENIIDESGMPKERFSAEFPKEGPSILRIQQVVRGDSAAYFCASSPQTLNTEAFFGQGTRLTVV.

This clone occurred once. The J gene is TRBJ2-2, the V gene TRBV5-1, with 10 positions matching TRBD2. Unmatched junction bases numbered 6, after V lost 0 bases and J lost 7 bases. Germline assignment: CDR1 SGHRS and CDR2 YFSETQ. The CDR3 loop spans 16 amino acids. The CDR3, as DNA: TGCGCCAGCAGCTTGGAAAGCGGGGGGGCGATCGGGGAGCTGTTTTTT. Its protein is CASSLESGGAIGELFF.

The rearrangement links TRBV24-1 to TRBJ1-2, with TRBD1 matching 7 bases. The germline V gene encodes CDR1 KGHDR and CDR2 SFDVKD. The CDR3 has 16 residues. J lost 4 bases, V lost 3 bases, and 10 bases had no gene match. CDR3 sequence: CATSDAQGKESYGYTF. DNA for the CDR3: TGTGCCACCAGTGATGCACAGGGGAAGGAGAGCTATGGCTACACCTTC.

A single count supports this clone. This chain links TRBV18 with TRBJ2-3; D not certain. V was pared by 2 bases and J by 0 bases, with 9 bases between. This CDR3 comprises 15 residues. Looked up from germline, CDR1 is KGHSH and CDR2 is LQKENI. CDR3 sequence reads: CASSPVPLSTDTQYF. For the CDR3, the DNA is TGTGCCAGCTCACCAGTTCCCCTCAGCACAGATACGCAGTATTTT.

CDR3 sequence (DNA): TGTGCCAGCAGAGTGACAGAGAACACTGAAGCTTTCTTT. Translation: CASRVTENTEAFF. This sequence joins TRBV12-3 or TRBV12-4 and TRBJ1-1, with D possibly being TRBD1 (5 bases). There are 13 residues in the CDR3. With 6 bases removed from V and 1 base from J, the gap between germline ends came to 9 bases.

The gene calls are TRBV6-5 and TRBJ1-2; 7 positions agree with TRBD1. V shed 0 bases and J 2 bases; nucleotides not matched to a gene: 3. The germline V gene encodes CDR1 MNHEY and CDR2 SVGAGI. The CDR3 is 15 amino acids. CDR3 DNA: TGTGCCAGCAGTTACTCGACAGGGTGGAACTATGGCTACACCTTC. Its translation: CASSYSTGWNYGYTF.

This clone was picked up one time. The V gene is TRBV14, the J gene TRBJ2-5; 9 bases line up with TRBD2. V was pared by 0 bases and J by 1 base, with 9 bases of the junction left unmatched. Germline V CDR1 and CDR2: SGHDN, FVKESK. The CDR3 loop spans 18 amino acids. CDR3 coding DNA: TGTGCCAGCAGCCAAGAAGAAGCCGGGACTAGCCTCCAAGAGACCCAGTACTTC. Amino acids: CASSQEEAGTSLQETQYF.

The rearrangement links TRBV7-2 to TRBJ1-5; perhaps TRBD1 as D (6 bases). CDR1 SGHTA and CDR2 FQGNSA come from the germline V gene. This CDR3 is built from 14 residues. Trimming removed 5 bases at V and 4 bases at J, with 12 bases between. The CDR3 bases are TGTGCCAGCAGCCCCGTGGGGGCAAATCAGCCCCAGCATTTT. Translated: CASSPVGANQPQHF.

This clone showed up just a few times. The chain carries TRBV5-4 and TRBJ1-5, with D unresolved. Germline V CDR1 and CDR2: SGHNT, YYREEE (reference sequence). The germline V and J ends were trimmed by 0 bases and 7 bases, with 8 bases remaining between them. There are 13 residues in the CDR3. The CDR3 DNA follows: TGTGCCAGCAGCTTGGATTCGGGGCAGCCCCAGCATTTT. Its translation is CASSLDSGQPQHF.

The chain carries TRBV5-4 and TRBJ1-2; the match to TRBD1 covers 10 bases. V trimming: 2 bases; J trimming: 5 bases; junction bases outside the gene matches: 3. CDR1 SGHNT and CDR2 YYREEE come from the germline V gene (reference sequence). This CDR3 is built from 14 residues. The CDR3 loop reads CASSFKGQGYGYTF. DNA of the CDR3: TGTGCCAGCAGCTTCAAGGGACAGGGGTATGGCTACACCTTC.

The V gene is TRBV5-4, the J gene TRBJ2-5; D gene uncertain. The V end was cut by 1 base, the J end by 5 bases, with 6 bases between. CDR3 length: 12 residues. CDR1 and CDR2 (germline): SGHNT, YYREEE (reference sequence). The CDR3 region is CASSLLFETQYF. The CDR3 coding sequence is TGTGCCAGCAGCTTGCTTTTTGAGACCCAGTACTTC.

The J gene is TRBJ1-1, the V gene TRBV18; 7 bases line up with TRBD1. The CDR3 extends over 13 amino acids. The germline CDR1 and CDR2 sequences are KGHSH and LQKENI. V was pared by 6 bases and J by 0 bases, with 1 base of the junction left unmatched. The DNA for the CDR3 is TGTGCCAGCTCGGGACAGATGAACACTGAAGCTTTCTTT. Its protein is CASSGQMNTEAFF. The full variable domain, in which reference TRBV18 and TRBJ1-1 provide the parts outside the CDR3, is NAGVMQNPRHLVRRRGQEARLRCSPMKGHSHVYWYRQLPEEGLKFMVYLQKENIIDESGMPKERFSAEFPKEGPSILRIQQVVRGDSAAYFCASSGQMNTEAFFGQGTRLTVV.

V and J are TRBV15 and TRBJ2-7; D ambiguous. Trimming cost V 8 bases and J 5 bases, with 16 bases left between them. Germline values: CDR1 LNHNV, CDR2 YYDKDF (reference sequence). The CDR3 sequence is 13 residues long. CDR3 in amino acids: CATSAGNNDEQYF. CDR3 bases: TGTGCCACCTCGGCAGGAAACAACGACGAGCAGTACTTC. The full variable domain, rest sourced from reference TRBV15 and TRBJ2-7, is DAMVIQNPRYQVTQFGKPVTLSCSQTLNHNVMYWYQQKSSQAPKLLFHYYDKDFNNEADTPDNFQSRRPNTSFCFLDIRSPGLGDTAMYLCATSAGNNDEQYFGPGTRLTVT.

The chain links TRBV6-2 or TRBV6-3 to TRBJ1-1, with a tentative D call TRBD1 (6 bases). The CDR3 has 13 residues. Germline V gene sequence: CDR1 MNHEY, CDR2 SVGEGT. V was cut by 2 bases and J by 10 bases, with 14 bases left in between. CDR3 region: CASSYTTGSGAFF. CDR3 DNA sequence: TGTGCCAGCAGTTACACTACAGGGAGTGGAGCTTTCTTT.

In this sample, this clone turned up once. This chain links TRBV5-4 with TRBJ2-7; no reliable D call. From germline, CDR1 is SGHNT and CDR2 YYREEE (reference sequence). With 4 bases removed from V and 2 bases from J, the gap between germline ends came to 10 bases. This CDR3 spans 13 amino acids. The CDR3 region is CASSITGAYEQYF. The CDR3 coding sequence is TGTGCCAGCAGCATCACTGGAGCCTACGAGCAGTACTTC.

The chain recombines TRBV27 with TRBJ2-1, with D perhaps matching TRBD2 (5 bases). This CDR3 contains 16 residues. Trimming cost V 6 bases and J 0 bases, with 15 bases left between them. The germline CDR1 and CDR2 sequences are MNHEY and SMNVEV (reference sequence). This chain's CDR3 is CASRLSGPSSYNEQFF. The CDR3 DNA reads TGTGCCAGCAGGCTGAGCGGTCCCAGCTCCTACAATGAGCAGTTCTTC.

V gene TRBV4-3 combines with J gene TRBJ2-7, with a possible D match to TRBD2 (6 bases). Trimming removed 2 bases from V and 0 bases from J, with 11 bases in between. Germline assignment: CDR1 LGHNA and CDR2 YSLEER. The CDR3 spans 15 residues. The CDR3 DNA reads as TGCGCCAGCAGCCAAAGTAGCGGTGACTCCTACGAGCAGTACTTC. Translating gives CASSQSSGDSYEQYF.

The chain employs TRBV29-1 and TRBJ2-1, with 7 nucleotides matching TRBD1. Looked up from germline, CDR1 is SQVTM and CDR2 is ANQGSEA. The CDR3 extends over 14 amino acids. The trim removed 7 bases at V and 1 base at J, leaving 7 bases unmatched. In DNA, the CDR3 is TGCAGCGCTTCCTACAGGGGTTCCTACAATGAGCAGTTCTTC. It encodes CSASYRGSYNEQFF.